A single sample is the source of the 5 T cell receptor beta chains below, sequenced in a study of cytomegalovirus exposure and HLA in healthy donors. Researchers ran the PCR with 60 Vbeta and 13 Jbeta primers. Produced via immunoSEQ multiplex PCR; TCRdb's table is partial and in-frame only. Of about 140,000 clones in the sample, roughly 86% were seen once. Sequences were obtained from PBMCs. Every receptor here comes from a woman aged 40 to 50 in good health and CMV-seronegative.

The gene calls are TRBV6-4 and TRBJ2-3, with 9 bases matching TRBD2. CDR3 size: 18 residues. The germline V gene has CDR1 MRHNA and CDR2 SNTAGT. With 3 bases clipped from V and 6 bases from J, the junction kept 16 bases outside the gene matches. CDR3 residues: CASSEVPEASGARDTQYF. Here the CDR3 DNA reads TGTGCCAGCAGTGAAGTCCCGGAGGCTAGCGGGGCTCGGGATACGCAGTATTTT.

As DNA, the CDR3 is TGTGCCAGCAGGCCCTTGGGCGGGAGGTCTACGCAGTATTTT. Translating it yields CASRPLGGRSTQYF. The chain combines TRBV6-5 with TRBJ2-3; the match to TRBD2 covers 8 bases. The CDR3 sequence is 14 residues long. Germline V gene lookup returns CDR1 MNHEY and CDR2 SVGAGI. V was clipped by 6 bases and J by 8 bases; unmatched bases: 10.

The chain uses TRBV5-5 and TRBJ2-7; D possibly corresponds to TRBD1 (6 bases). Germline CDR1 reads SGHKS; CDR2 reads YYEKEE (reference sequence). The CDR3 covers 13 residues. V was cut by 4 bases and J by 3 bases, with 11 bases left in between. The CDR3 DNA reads TGTGCCAGCAGCCCGGACAGCCTCTACGAGCAGTACTTC. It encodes CASSPDSLYEQYF.

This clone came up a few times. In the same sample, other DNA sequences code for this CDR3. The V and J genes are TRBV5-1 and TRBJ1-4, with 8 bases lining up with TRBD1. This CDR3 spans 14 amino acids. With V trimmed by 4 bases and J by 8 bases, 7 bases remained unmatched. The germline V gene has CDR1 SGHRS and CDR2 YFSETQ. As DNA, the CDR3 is TGCGCCAGCAGCCCAGGACAGGGTGGCGAAAAACTGTTTTTT. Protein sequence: CASSPGQGGEKLFF.

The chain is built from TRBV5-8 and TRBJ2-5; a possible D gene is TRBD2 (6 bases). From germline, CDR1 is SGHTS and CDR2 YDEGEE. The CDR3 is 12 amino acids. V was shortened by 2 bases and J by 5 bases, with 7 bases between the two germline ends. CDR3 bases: TGTGCCAGCAGCTTTGGGAGGGAGACCCAGTACTTC. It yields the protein CASSFGRETQYF.